This record covers a single T cell receptor (beta chain). Other DNA sequences of this sample code for an identical CDR3. The sample comes from a study of blood T cell repertoires in COVID-19. Study summary: T cells, B-cell-depleted T cells, or PBMCs supplied cDNA or gDNA.

Clones were sequenced by immunoSEQ multiplex PCR, and TCRdb holds only the in-frame ones, with some missing. The repertoire includes 250,000 to 300,000 clones, 70% to 90% of them detected once, and around 13% sits in the top ten. Followed over time, Seattle patients had been enrolled while infection was active. J lost 3 bases, V lost 0 bases, and 2 bases had no gene match. CDR3 length: 15 amino acids. The germline CDR1 and CDR2 sequences are KGHDR and SFDVKD. Source material: peripheral blood. The clonotype comes from a woman in her 70s with COVID-19, enrolled during active disease. The gene calls are TRBV24-1 and TRBJ2-3, with TRBD1 matching 7 bases. The CDR3 nucleotides read TGTGCCACCAGTGATTTGAGGACAGGAACAGATACGCAGTATTTT. Translated: CATSDLRTGTDTQYF.